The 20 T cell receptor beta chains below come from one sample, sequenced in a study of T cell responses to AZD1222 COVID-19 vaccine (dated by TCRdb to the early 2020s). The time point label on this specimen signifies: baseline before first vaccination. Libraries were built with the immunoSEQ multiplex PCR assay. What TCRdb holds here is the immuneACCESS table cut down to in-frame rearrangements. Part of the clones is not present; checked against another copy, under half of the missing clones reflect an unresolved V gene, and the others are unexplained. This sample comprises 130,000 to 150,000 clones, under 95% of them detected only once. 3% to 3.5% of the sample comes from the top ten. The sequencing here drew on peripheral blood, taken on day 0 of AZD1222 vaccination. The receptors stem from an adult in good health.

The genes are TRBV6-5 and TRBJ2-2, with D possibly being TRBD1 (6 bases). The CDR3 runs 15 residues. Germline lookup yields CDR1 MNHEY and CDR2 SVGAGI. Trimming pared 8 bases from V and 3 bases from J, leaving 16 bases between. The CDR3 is CASLLTGHYTGELFF. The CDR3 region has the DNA TGTGCCAGCTTACTGACAGGTCATTACACCGGGGAGCTGTTTTTT.

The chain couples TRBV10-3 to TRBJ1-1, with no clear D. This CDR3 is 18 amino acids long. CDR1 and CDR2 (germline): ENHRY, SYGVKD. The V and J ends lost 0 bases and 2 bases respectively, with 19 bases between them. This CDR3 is CAISESIHRQLLNTEAFF. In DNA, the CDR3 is TGTGCCATCAGTGAGTCGATCCATCGGCAGCTTCTTAACACTGAAGCTTTCTTT.

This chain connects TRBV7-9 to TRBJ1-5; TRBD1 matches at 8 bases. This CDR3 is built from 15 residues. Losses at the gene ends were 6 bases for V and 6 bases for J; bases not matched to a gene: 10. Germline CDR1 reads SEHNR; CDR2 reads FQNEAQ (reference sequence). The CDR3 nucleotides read TGTGCCAGCAGTATTACAGGGGGAGGGGGTCAGCCCCAGCATTTT. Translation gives CASSITGGGGQPQHF.

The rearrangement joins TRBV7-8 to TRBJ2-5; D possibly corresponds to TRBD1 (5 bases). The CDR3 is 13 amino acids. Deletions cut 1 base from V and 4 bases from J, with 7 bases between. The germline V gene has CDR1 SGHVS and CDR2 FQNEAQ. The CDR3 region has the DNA TGTGCCAGCAGCTTAGGGACATTAGAGACCCAGTACTTC. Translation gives CASSLGTLETQYF.

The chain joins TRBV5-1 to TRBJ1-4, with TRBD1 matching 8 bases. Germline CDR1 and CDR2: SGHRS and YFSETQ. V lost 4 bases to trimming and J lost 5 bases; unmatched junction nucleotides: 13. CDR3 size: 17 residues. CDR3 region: CASSTGQGGNSNEKLFF. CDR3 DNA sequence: TGCGCCAGCAGCACAGGACAGGGCGGGAATTCCAATGAAAAACTGTTTTTT. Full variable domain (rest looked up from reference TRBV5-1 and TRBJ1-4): KAGVTQTPRYLIKTRGQQVTLSCSPISGHRSVSWYQQTPGQGLQFLFEYFSETQRNKGNFPGRFSGRQFSNSRSEMNVSTLELGDSALYLCASSTGQGGNSNEKLFFGSGTQLSVL.

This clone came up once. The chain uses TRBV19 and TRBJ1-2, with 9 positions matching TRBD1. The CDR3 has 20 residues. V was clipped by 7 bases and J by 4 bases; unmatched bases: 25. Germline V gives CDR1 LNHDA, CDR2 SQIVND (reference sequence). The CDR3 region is CASKDRQSNIVGTGSYGYTF. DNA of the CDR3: TGTGCCAGTAAGGACCGTCAGAGTAACATTGTGGGGACAGGGTCCTATGGCTACACCTTC.

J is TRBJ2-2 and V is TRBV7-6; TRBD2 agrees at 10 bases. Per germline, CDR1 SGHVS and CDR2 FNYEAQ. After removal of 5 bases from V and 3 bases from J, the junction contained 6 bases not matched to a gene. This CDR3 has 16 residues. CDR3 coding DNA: TGTGCCAGCAGCCCCACAAGCGGGAGGGACACCGGGGAGCTGTTTTTT. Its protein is CASSPTSGRDTGELFF.

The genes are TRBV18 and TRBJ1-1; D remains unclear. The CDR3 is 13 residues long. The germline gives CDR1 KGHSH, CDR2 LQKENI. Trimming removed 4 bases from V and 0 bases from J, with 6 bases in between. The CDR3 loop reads CASSQAMNTEAFF. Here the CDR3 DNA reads TGTGCCAGCTCACAAGCTATGAACACTGAAGCTTTCTTT.

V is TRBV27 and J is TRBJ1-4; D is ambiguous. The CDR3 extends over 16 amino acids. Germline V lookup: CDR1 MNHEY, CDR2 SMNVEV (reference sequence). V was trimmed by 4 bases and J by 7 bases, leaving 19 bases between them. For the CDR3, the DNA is TGTGCCAGCAGTTCATTAGCCCTAGCCATCGCTGAAAAACTGTTTTTT. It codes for CASSSLALAIAEKLFF.

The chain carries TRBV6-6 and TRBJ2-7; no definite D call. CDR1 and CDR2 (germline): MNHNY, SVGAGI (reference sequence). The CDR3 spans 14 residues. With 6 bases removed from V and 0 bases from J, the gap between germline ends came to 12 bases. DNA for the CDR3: TGTGCCAGCAGGCGCGGTTGGAGCTCCTACGAGCAGTACTTC. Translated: CASRRGWSSYEQYF.

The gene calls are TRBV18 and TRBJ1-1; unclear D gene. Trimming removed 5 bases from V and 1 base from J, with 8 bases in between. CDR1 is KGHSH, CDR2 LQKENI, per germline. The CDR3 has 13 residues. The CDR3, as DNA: TGTGCCAGCTCATCTCCTACGAACACTGAAGCTTTCTTT. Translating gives CASSSPTNTEAFF.

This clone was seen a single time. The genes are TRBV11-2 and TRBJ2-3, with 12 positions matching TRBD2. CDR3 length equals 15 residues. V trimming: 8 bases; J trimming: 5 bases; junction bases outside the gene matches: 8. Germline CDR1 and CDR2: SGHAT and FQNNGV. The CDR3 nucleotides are TGTGCCAGCTGGTCTCTAGCGGGAGGGAAAGATACGCAGTATTTT. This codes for CASWSLAGGKDTQYF.

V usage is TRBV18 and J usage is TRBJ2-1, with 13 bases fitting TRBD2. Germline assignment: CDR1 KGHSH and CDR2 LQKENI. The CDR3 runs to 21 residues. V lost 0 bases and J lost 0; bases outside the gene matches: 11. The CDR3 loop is CASSPPPGLAGFRSSYNEQFF. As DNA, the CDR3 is TGTGCCAGCTCACCACCTCCGGGACTAGCGGGATTCCGGAGCTCCTACAATGAGCAGTTCTTC.

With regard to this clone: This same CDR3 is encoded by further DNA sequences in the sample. CDR3 loop: CASTLQETQYF. Here the CDR3 DNA reads TGTGCCAGCACCCTCCAAGAGACCCAGTACTTC. The chain links TRBV2 to TRBJ2-5; D gene ambiguous. Per germline, CDR1 SNHLY and CDR2 FYNNEI. This CDR3 spans 11 amino acids. Trimming left V 7 bases short and J 1 base short, with 4 bases between.

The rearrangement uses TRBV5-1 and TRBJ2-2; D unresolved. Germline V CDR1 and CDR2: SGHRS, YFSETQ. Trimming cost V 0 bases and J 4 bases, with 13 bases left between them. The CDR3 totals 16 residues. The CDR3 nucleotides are TGCGCCAGCAGCTTGGAGGCCGGGTTGGTCACCGGGGAGCTGTTTTTT. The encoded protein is CASSLEAGLVTGELFF.

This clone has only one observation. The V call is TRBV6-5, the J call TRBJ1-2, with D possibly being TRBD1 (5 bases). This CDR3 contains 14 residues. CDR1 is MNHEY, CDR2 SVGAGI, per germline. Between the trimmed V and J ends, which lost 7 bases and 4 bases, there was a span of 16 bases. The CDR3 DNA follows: TGTGCCAGCACCGCGACGGGGACCCCCTATGGCTACACCTTC. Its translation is CASTATGTPYGYTF.

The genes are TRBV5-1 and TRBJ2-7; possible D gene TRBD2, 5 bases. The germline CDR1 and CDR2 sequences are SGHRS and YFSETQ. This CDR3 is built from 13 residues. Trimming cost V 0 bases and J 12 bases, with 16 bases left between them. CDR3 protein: CASSLASGNKWYF. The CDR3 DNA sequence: TGCGCCAGCAGCTTGGCCTCGGGAAACAAGTGGTACTTC.

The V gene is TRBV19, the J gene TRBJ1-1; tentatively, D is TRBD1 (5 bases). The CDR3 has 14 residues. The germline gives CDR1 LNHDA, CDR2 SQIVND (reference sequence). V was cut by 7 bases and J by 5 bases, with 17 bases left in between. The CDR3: CASTPGRRGTEAFF. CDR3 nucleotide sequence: TGTGCCAGTACCCCGGGACGCCGAGGGACTGAAGCTTTCTTT.

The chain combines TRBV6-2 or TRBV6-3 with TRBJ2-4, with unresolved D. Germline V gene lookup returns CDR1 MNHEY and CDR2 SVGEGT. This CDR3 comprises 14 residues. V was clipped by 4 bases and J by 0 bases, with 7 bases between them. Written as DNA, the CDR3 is TGTGCCAGCAGTTCAGCGTTAGCCAAAAACATTCAGTACTTC. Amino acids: CASSSALAKNIQYF.

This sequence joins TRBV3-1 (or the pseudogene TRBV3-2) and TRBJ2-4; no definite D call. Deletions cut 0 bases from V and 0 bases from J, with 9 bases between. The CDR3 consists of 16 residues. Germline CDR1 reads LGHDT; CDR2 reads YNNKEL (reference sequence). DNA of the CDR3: TGTGCCAGCAGCCAAGATCCACTATTAGCCAAAAACATTCAGTACTTC. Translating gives CASSQDPLLAKNIQYF.